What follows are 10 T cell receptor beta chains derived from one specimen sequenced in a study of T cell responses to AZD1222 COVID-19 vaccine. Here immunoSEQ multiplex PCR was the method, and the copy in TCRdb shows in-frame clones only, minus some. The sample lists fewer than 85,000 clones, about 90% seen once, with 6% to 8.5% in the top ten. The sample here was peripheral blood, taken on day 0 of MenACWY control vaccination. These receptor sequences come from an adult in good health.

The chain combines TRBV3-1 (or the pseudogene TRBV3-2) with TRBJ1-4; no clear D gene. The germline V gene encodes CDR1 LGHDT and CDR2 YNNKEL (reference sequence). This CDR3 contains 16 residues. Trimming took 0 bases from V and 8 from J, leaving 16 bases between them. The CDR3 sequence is CASSQDRGSQTEKLFF. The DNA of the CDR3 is TGTGCCAGCAGCCAAGATCGGGGTTCACAAACCGAAAAACTGTTTTTT.

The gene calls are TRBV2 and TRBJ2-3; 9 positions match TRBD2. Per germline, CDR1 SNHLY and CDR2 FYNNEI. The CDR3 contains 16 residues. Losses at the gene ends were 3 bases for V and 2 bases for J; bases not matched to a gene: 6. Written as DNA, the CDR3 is TGTGCCAGCAGTGATCGTAGCGGGGGCTTCACAGATACGCAGTATTTT. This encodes CASSDRSGGFTDTQYF. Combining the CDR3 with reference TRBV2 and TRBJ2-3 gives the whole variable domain EPEVTQTPSHQVTQMGQEVILRCVPISNHLYFYWYRQILGQKVEFLVSFYNNEISEKSEIFDDQFSVERPDGSNFTLKIRSTKLEDSAMYFCASSDRSGGFTDTQYFGPGTRLTVL.

For the CDR3, the DNA is TGTGCCAGCAGTGCCCTCACGACAGGAAACACCGGGGAGCTGTTTTTT. Its translation is CASSALTTGNTGELFF. This chain uses TRBV6-1 with TRBJ2-2; tentatively, D is TRBD1 (6 bases). CDR1 and CDR2 from the germline V gene are MNHNS and SASEGT. The CDR3 contains 16 residues. The V and J ends lost 4 bases and 2 bases respectively, with 14 bases between them.

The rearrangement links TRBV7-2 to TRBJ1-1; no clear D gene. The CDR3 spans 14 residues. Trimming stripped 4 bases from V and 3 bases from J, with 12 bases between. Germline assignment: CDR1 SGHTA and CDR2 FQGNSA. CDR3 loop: CASSSNQAYTEAFF. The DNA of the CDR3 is TGTGCCAGCAGCTCTAACCAGGCTTACACTGAAGCTTTCTTT.

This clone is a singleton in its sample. The CDR3 DNA follows: TGTGCCAGCAGCAAAGGGCGGCCGGTGGCCAAAAACATTCAGTACTTC. It is translated as CASSKGRPVAKNIQYF. The rearrangement uses TRBV21-1 and TRBJ2-4; the table's D call, TRBD2, was not checked against the DNA. TRBV21-1 is recorded as a pseudogene. This CDR3 has 16 residues.

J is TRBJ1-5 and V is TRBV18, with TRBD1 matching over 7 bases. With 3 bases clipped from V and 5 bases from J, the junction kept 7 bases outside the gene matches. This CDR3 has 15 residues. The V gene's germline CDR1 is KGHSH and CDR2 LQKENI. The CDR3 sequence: CASSPGQVDDQPQHF. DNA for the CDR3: TGTGCCAGCTCACCTGGACAGGTCGACGATCAGCCCCAGCATTTT.

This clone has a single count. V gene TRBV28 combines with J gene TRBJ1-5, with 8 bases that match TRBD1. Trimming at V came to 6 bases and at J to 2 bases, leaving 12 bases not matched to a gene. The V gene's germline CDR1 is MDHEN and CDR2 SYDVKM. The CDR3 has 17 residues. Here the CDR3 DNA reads TGTGCCAGCAGAGACCATAGGACAGGGTCGGGCAATCAGCCCCAGCATTTT. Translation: CASRDHRTGSGNQPQHF.

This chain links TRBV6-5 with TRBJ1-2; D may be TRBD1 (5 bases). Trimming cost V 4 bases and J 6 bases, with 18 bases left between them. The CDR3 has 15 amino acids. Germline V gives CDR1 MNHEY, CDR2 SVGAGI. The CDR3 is CASSSGSGAAHGYTF. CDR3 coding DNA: TGTGCCAGCAGTTCAGGGTCCGGGGCTGCTCATGGCTACACCTTC.

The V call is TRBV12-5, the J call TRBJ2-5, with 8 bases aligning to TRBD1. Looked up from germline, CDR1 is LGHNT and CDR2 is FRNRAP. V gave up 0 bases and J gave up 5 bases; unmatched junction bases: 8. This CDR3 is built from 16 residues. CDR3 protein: CASGLVLGQVGETQYF. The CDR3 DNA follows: TGTGCTAGTGGTTTGGTATTGGGACAGGTTGGGGAGACCCAGTACTTC.

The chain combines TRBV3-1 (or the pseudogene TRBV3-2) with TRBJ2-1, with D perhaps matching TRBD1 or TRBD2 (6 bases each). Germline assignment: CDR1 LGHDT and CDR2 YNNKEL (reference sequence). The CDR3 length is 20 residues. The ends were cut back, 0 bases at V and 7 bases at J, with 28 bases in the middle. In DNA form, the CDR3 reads TGTGCCAGCAGCCAAGATGGGGGGACTGGGGGCCGGGCTCTACGGAATGAGCAGTTCTTC. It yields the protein CASSQDGGTGGRALRNEQFF.